This TCR beta chain appears in the sequencing data of a study of spatial heterogeneity in lung cancer. Turning to the study itself: There were consistently more beta-chain sequences detected than alpha-chain sequences. Overall study results and limits: Tumor mutation counts were tracked by expanded intratumoral alpha and beta TCR counts. Expanded TCRs classified as ubiquitous or regional were counted, and these counts tracked ubiquitous and regional nonsynonymous mutations, respectively. Around 7% of tumor T cells for alpha chains and less than 15% for beta chains were estimated to be covered.

Time point of the sample: sample taken at primary tumor resection. The V gene end was trimmed by 6 bases and the J gene end by 4 bases; junction bases not matched to a gene: 11. CDR1 is MDHEN and CDR2 is SYDVKM in the germline V gene. The CDR3 totals 15 residues. On each TCR cDNA molecule, a unique molecular identifier was present. TCRdb re-called the 5' RACE reads with MiXCR, one entry per CDR3 protein. The data contain 8,000 to 9,500 distinct CDR3 sequences, 6.5% to 9% of them singletons. This clonotype is medium-sized (0.01 to 0.1%) by share. The antigen is unknown. The origin of this receptor is a male donor with early-stage non-small cell lung cancer. This chain connects TRBV28 to TRBJ2-7; 8 bases align to TRBD1. This sample comprised lung tumor tissue, obtained at surgery. The CDR3 here is CASRPTGAKSYEQYF. CDR3 in DNA: TGTGCCAGCAGGCCGACAGGGGCTAAGTCGTACGAGCAGTACTTC.